Given below is one T cell receptor (beta chain) in context. As yet, its antigen is unknown. CDR3 length: 16 residues. Germline CDR1 and CDR2: SEHNR and FQNEAQ (reference sequence). Trimming left V 2 bases short and J 2 bases short, with 12 bases between. Profiling relied on immunoSEQ multiplex PCR, and the TCRdb table lists in-frame clones only, not all of them. The sample has approximately 210,000 clones, 90% to 95% seen once. This record belongs to a study of T cell responses to AZD1222 COVID-19 vaccine. Study results and caveats: Vaccine-associated CD4 TCRs spanned spike, dominant at 160-218 and 743-854. White British donors predominated, females outnumbered males, and clonal diversity was possibly underestimated.

The starting material was peripheral blood, obtained 28 days after the second dose of the MenACWY control vaccine. The chain couples TRBV7-9 to TRBJ1-4, with a weak D call TRBD1 (5 bases). The receptor was isolated from an adult who received the MenACWY meningococcal vaccine as a control. The CDR3 DNA reads as TGTGCCAGCAGCTTAACAAGGGGAGGCACTAATGAAAAACTGTTTTTT. Amino acid sequence: CASSLTRGGTNEKLFF.